The rows below give T cell receptor beta chains drawn from one sample of a study of T-cell reconstitution after alpha-beta-depleted transplantation in children. TCRdb passed the PCR reads through MiXCR, listing each CDR3 protein once. There are about 250,000 distinct CDR3 sequences in the sample; 20% to 30% occur only once, and under 5.5% lies in the top ten. The sample in question was PBMCs, mostly from graft donor cells, obtained 360 days after TCRalphabeta/CD19-depleted stem cell transplant. Receptors were obtained from a female patient between 2 and 15 years old who had a stem cell transplant for congenital amegakaryocytic thrombocytopenia, so the T cells may come from the graft donor. The CDR3 runs from the conserved cysteine through the conserved F or W. A D gene is named only where the DNA matches it firmly. Clone size is given for some rows only: seen once, a few or many times, or a class if the clone is expanded.

>few|TRBV5-1|TRBD1|TRBJ2-7
TGCGCCAGCAGACAGACGTACAGGGGGGCCAAGTCCTACGAGCAGTACTTC
CASRQTYRGAKSYEQYF
>once|TRBV28|TRBD2|TRBJ2-3
TGTGCCAGCAATCCGGGAGGGCCTGGTACAGATACGCAGTATTTT
CASNPGGPGTDTQYF
>few|TRBV9|-|TRBJ2-1
TGTGCCAGCAGCGTAGCTACGAGGAATGAGCAGTTCTTC
CASSVATRNEQFF
>many|TRBV12-3/TRBV12-4|TRBD1|TRBJ2-2
TGTGCCAGTGCGGGACAGGGGGCGAACACCGGGGAGCTGTTTTTT
CASAGQGANTGELFF
>-|TRBV7-2|TRBD2|TRBJ2-1
TGTGCCAGCAGCCAAACTAGCGGGAGGAATAATGAGCAGTTCTTC
CASSQTSGRNNEQFF
>-|TRBV12-3/TRBV12-4|TRBD1|TRBJ2-1
TGTGCCAGCAGTTTACTAACAGGGGTCCACAATGAGCAGTTCTTC
CASSLLTGVHNEQFF
>-|TRBV15|-|TRBJ1-4
TGTGCCACCAGCAGAGATCTGACCGGGGGGACTAATGAAAAACTGTTTTTT
CATSRDLTGGTNEKLFF
>-|TRBV5-1|TRBD1|TRBJ2-1
TGCGCCAGCAGCCAATTCAGGGGGCCATACAATGAGCAGTTCTTC
CASSQFRGPYNEQFF
>few|TRBV20-1|-|TRBJ2-4
TGCAGTGCCAGGGCGGCTGGAGACATTCAGTACTTC
CSARAAGDIQYF
>-|TRBV10-3|TRBD1|TRBJ2-1
TGTGCCATCGGGACAGCTACCTCGGGGCAGTTCTTC
CAIGTATSGQFF
>few|TRBV4-2|TRBD2|TRBJ2-2
TGTGCCAGCAGCCAAGAGGCTAGCGGGAGTAATACCGGGGAGCTGTTTTTT
CASSQEASGSNTGELFF
>few|TRBV5-1|TRBD2|TRBJ2-5
TGCGCCAGCAGCTTGAAGGCTAGCGGGGGGTTTCAAGAGACCCAGTACTTC
CASSLKASGGFQETQYF
>few|TRBV29-1|TRBD1|TRBJ2-7
TGCAGCGTGGACAGGGGAGATGGGCAGTACTTC
CSVDRGDGQYF
>many|TRBV2|-|TRBJ1-6
TGTGCCAGCAGTGCTAGAGGCTCCTATAATTCACCCCTCCACTTT
CASSARGSYNSPLHF
>few|TRBV12-3/TRBV12-4|TRBD2|TRBJ2-3
TGTGCCAGCAGAAGAACGACTAGCGGAACAGATACGCAGTATTTT
CASRRTTSGTDTQYF
>few|TRBV12-3/TRBV12-4|-|TRBJ1-2
TGTGCCAGCAGTTCCAGGGATACCTATGGCTACACCTTC
CASSSRDTYGYTF
>-|TRBV7-7|-|TRBJ2-7
TGTGCCAGCAGCTTACGGGACGGGTCTGACTACGAGCAGTACTTC
CASSLRDGSDYEQYF
>few|TRBV9|TRBD2|TRBJ2-7
TGTGCCAGCAGCGTAGGGAGCGGGAGAATGCCCTACGAGCAGTACTTC
CASSVGSGRMPYEQYF
>-|TRBV20-1|-|TRBJ1-2
TGCAGTGCTAAGAGGGACGGCCGCTATGGCTACACCTTC
CSAKRDGRYGYTF
>few|TRBV25-1|-|TRBJ2-7
TGTGCCACCAACGAACCAGGGGCCTACGAGCAGTACTTC
CATNEPGAYEQYF
>few|TRBV20-1|-|TRBJ2-5
TGCACCACGTCTACGGAGAGCCTAAGGCCCGAGGAGACCCAGTACTTC
CTTSTESLRPEETQYF
>-|TRBV20-1|TRBD1|TRBJ1-1
TGCAGTGCCCCCGAGGCAGGGGGCACGAACACTGAAGCTTTCTTT
CSAPEAGGTNTEAFF
>few|TRBV20-1|TRBD1|TRBJ1-2
TGCAGTGCTAGTGACAGGGGGAATGGCTACACCTTC
CSASDRGNGYTF
>-|TRBV12-3/TRBV12-4|-|TRBJ1-2
TGTGCCAGCAGGGGCAGGAGGTCTGGCTACACCTTC
CASRGRRSGYTF
>few|TRBV20-1|-|TRBJ2-7
TGCAGTGCTACGGGGCCCTACGAGCAGTACTTC
CSATGPYEQYF
>few|TRBV20-1|TRBD1|TRBJ1-1
TGCAGTGCTAGAGTTCGCCCGGACAGGCCCACTGAAGCTTTCTTT
CSARVRPDRPTEAFF
>-|TRBV5-1|-|TRBJ1-1
TGCGCCAGCAGTTTCCCCGGGGGGCAGGGGGAAGCTTTCTTT
CASSFPGGQGEAFF
>-|TRBV27|TRBD2|TRBJ2-1
TGTGCCAGCAGTTTATACCTAGCGGGAGTAGACGAGCAGTTCTTC
CASSLYLAGVDEQFF
>few|TRBV5-5|-|TRBJ2-1
TGTGCCAGCAGCGCTAGGACTAAAGTCCTGGCCCCCAAAGATGAGCAGTTCTTC
CASSARTKVLAPKDEQFF
>-|TRBV12-3/TRBV12-4|-|TRBJ2-5
TGTGCCAGCAGTTTAGCGGGGGATCGAGAGACCCAGTACTTC
CASSLAGDRETQYF
>-|TRBV28|TRBD2|TRBJ2-1
TGTGCCAGCAGACCTCTAGCGGGAGGTTTAAATGAGCAGTTCTTC
CASRPLAGGLNEQFF
>few|TRBV2|-|TRBJ1-3
TGTGCCAGCCTTCGATTCTCTGGAAACACCATATATTTT
CASLRFSGNTIYF
>many|TRBV4-1|-|TRBJ2-1
TGCGCCAGCAGCCAAGAGGAGTGGACTACCAATGAGCAGTTCTTC
CASSQEEWTTNEQFF
>once|TRBV24-1|-|TRBJ2-3
TGTGCCACCAGTGATTCCCCAGGGGAGGATACGCAGTATTTT
CATSDSPGEDTQYF
>-|TRBV5-1|-|TRBJ2-1
TGCGCCAGCAGCTTGAATTGGGGGCCCTACAATGAGCAGTTCTTC
CASSLNWGPYNEQFF
>-|TRBV28|-|TRBJ2-2
TGTGCCAGCGGGTTACTAGCTGGCGGGGAGCTGTTTTTT
CASGLLAGGELFF
>-|TRBV2|TRBD2|TRBJ2-1
TGTGCCAGCAGGGGCGGGGGGTCCGTGAATGAGCAGTTCTTC
CASRGGGSVNEQFF
>few|TRBV10-3|TRBD1|TRBJ2-5
TGTGCCATCAGTGTAGGGACAGTCCAAGAGACCCAGTACTTC
CAISVGTVQETQYF
>-|TRBV4-1|-|TRBJ2-7
TGCGCCAGCAGCCAAGAGGCACAGTCCTACGAGCAGTACTTC
CASSQEAQSYEQYF
>-|TRBV20-1|-|TRBJ2-1
TGCAGTGCTAGAACGGACGGGGGGCCCTCCTACAATGAGCAGTTCTTC
CSARTDGGPSYNEQFF
>-|TRBV28|TRBD1|TRBJ2-4
TGTGCCAGCAGTTTATGCCCCCCGACAGGGGGCTCGGACATTCAGTACTTC
CASSLCPPTGGSDIQYF
>-|TRBV4-3|-|TRBJ2-6
TGCGCCAGCAGCCATCTAGCGCCGAGCTCTGGGGCCAACGTCCTGACTTTC
CASSHLAPSSGANVLTF